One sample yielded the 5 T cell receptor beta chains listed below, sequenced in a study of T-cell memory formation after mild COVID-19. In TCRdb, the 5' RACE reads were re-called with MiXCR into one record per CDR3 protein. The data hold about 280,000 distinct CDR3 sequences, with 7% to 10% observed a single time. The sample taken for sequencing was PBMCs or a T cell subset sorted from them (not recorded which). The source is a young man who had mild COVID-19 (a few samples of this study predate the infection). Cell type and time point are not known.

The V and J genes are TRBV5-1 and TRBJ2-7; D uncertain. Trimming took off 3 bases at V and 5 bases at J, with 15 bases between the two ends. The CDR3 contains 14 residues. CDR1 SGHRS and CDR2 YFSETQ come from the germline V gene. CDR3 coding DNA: TGCGCCAGCAGCTCGGTCCCCTCCGATCACGAGCAGTACTTC. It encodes CASSSVPSDHEQYF.

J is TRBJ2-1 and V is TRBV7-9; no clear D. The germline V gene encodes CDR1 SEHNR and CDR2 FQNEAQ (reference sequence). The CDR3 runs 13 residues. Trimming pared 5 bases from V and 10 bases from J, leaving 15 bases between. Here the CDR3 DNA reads TGTGCCAGCAGCCTCCGGATAGTAACCGAGCAGTTCTTC. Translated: CASSLRIVTEQFF.

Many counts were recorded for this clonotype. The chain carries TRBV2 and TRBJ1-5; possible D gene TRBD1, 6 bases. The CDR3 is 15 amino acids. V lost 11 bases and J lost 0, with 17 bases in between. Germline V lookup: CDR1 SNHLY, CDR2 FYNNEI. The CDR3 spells CACGGQLNSNQPQHF. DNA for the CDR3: TGTGCCTGCGGGGGGCAGTTGAATAGCAATCAGCCCCAGCATTTT.

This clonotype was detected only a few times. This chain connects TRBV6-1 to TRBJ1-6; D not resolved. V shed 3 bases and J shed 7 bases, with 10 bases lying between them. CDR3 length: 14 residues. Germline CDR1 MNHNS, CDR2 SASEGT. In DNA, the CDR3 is TGTGCCAGCAGTGACATGTTTGGGAATTCACCCCTCCACTTT. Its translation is CASSDMFGNSPLHF.

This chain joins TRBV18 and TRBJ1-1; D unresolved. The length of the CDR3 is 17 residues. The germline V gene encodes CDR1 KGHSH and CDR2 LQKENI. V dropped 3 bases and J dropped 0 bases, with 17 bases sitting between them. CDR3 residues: CASSPTRYTGVNTEAFF. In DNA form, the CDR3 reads TGTGCCAGCTCACCGACAAGATATACCGGGGTGAACACTGAAGCTTTCTTT.